This T cell receptor (beta chain) emerged from a study of blood T cell repertoires in COVID-19. Study-level background: Researchers got acute and convalescent COVID-19 samples from the United States, Italy and Spain. T cells, B-cell-depleted T cells, or PBMCs provided the cDNA or gDNA that served as material.

The germline V gene encodes CDR1 KGHSH and CDR2 LQKENI. The CDR3 runs to 16 residues. V dropped 5 bases and J dropped 1; count of bases not matched to a gene: 8. Source study methods: Amplification of reference gene primers provided the estimated nucleated cell counts. The assay was immunoSEQ multiplex PCR, and TCRdb's table has in-frame clones only and misses some. Clone size and the V and J calls come from that table; the DNA yielded D and trimming. The sample yields some 140,000 clones, 70% to 85% seen once. The clonotype was recovered from a woman aged 55-69 years with acute or convalescent COVID-19. The V call is TRBV18, the J call TRBJ1-1; TRBD1 aligns across 9 bases. Material for sequencing was peripheral blood. CDR3 sequence reads: CASSERTGATNTEAFF. The CDR3 coding sequence is TGTGCCAGCTCAGAACGGACAGGGGCCACGAACACTGAAGCTTTCTTT.